Following are 24 T cell receptor beta chains from one sample sequenced in a study of identical twins. A single record per CDR3 protein comes from TCRdb applying MiXCR to the 5' RACE reads. This repertoire shows around 1.7 million distinct CDR3 sequences, about 32% found once; its top ten account for under 0.35%. Sequencing was done on a sample of cord blood. These receptor sequences come from a newborn girl in good health.

V is TRBV20-1 and J is TRBJ2-7; unclear D gene. Trimming pared 0 bases from V and 7 bases from J, leaving 13 bases between. The CDR3 consists of 13 residues. Germline lookup yields CDR1 DFQATT and CDR2 SNEGSKA (reference sequence). The DNA for the CDR3 is TGCAGTGCTAGAGATCTACATGACAATGAGCAGTACTTC. Translated: CSARDLHDNEQYF.

J is TRBJ2-5 and V is TRBV28; TRBD2 might be the D (6 bases). The germline V and J ends were trimmed by 7 bases and 4 bases, with 13 bases remaining between them. The CDR3 runs 13 residues. CDR1 and CDR2 (germline): MDHEN, SYDVKM. The CDR3: CASNSGRLETQYF. CDR3 in DNA: TGTGCCAGCAACTCGGGGAGGCTAGAGACCCAGTACTTC.

This clonotype was counted between two and nine times. V usage is TRBV9 and J usage is TRBJ1-5; D is perhaps TRBD1 (5 bases). The ends were cut back, 2 bases at V and 3 bases at J, with 15 bases in the middle. This CDR3 region has 16 residues. Germline-derived CDR1 and CDR2 are SGDLS and YYNGEE. Here the CDR3 DNA reads TGTGCCAGCAGCGTTTCGCACGGGGGGTTCAATCAGCCCCAGCATTTT. Its protein is CASSVSHGGFNQPQHF.

The CDR3 loop is CASSSGRLIQETQYF. In DNA form, the CDR3 reads TGTGCCAGCAGCTCAGGCAGACTCATCCAAGAGACCCAGTACTTC. This rearrangement joins TRBV7-2 to TRBJ2-5; no firm D call. The V gene's germline CDR1 is SGHTA and CDR2 FQGNSA. The length of the CDR3 is 15 residues. The ends were cut back, 4 bases at V and 1 base at J, with 13 bases in the middle.

This clonotype came up a few times. This sequence joins TRBV20-1 and TRBJ2-3, with D unclear. V shed 4 bases and J shed 4 bases, with 15 bases lying between them. Germline CDR1 and CDR2: DFQATT and SNEGSKA (reference sequence). The CDR3 covers 14 residues. The CDR3 DNA reads as TGCAGTGCTACCGATGCATCCGGCGCAGATACGCAGTATTTT. Protein sequence: CSATDASGADTQYF.

Concerning this clonotype itself: This may be a read error, as it is one base from a much larger clone. The CDR3 DNA reads TGTGCCAGCAGTTACTCGAGCACTGAAGCTTTCTTT. As protein: CASSYSSTEAFF. The chain links TRBV6-5 to TRBJ1-1; D gene uncertain. V lost 0 bases and J lost 4, with 3 bases in between. CDR3 size: 12 residues. Germline V CDR1 and CDR2: MNHEY, SVGAGI.

In its sample, this clonotype was seen a few times. The gene calls are TRBV10-1 and TRBJ2-7, with TRBD2 matching over 8 bases. Germline lookup yields CDR1 WNHNN and CDR2 SYGVQD (reference sequence). The CDR3 is made up of 15 amino acids. V shed 6 bases, J shed 2 bases, and the junction held 9 bases outside the gene matches. CDR3 DNA: TGCGCCAGCAGCCCAAGAAGGGGACTAGCCTACGAGCAGTACTTC. Amino acids: CASSPRRGLAYEQYF.

This clonotype showed up many times. The chain carries TRBV29-1 and TRBJ2-1; possibly TRBD1 for D (7 bases). Germline CDR1 reads SQVTM; CDR2 reads ANQGSEA. This CDR3 is 13 amino acids long. V lost 4 bases, J lost 6 bases, and 13 bases lay in between. In nucleotides, the CDR3 is TGCAGCGTTGCCAGGGGGGACATCAATGAGCAGTTCTTC. Translated: CSVARGDINEQFF.

The chain combines TRBV29-1 with TRBJ2-7, with a possible D match to TRBD1 (6 bases). This CDR3 region has 13 residues. The germline CDR1 and CDR2 sequences are SQVTM and ANQGSEA. The V end lost 6 bases, the J end lost 1 base, and 13 bases lay between the germline ends. CDR3 nucleotides: TGCAGCGTCCGGATCGGACAGTCCTACGAGCAGTACTTC. This translates into CSVRIGQSYEQYF.

The chain employs TRBV12-3 or TRBV12-4 and TRBJ2-1; D call uncertain. Trimming stripped 2 bases from V and 7 bases from J, with 6 bases between. This CDR3 comprises 12 residues. The CDR3 bases are TGTGCCAGCAGTTTATGGTTAAATGAGCAGTTCTTC. This codes for CASSLWLNEQFF.

J is TRBJ2-3 and V is TRBV10-1; 7 nucleotides agree with TRBD2. The CDR3 consists of 13 residues. CDR1 is WNHNN and CDR2 is SYGVQD in the germline V gene (reference sequence). Trimming took 9 bases from V and 1 from J; bases not matched to a gene: 4. The CDR3 region has the DNA TGCGCCAGAAGGGGAGGGGGCACAGATACGCAGTATTTT. Translation: CARRGGGTDTQYF.

This clonotype was counted between two and nine times. The chain joins TRBV6-5 to TRBJ1-2; unclear D gene. The V and J ends lost 6 bases and 8 bases respectively, with 13 bases between them. This CDR3 is built from 12 residues. The germline V gene has CDR1 MNHEY and CDR2 SVGAGI. The CDR3 region has the DNA TGTGCCAGCAGCACAGACGGGAAGGGCTACACCTTC. Protein product: CASSTDGKGYTF.

The rearrangement joins TRBV4-1 to TRBJ2-4; no firm D call. The CDR3 loop spans 15 amino acids. V lost 0 bases, J lost 4 bases, and 10 bases lay in between. Germline V gene lookup returns CDR1 MGHRA and CDR2 YSYEKL. CDR3 DNA: TGCGCCAGCAGCCAAGATGGACGGCTGAAAAACATTCAGTACTTC. This codes for CASSQDGRLKNIQYF.

This chain connects TRBV5-1 to TRBJ2-2, with TRBD2 identical over 10 bases. Trimming took 0 bases from V and 1 from J; bases not matched to a gene: 3. Looked up from germline, CDR1 is SGHRS and CDR2 is YFSETQ. The length of the CDR3 is 17 residues. The CDR3 coding sequence is TGCGCCAGCAGCTTGGAGGGACTAGCGCAGAACACCGGGGAGCTGTTTTTT. This sequence encodes CASSLEGLAQNTGELFF. The full variable domain, its missing parts supplied by reference TRBV5-1 and TRBJ2-2, is KAGVTQTPRYLIKTRGQQVTLSCSPISGHRSVSWYQQTPGQGLQFLFEYFSETQRNKGNFPGRFSGRQFSNSRSEMNVSTLELGDSALYLCASSLEGLAQNTGELFFGEGSRLTVL.

The V and J genes are TRBV5-1 and TRBJ2-1; a weak D match, TRBD2 (5 bases). CDR1 and CDR2 from the germline V gene are SGHRS and YFSETQ. V was cut by 3 bases and J by 4 bases, with 11 bases left in between. This CDR3 is 14 amino acids long. The CDR3 region has the DNA TGCGCCAGCAGCTCGGAGACTATATACAATGAGCAGTTCTTC. This codes for CASSSETIYNEQFF.

The V call is TRBV10-3, the J call TRBJ2-5, with 11 bases identical to TRBD1. The better agreement between TRBJ2-4 and the DNA end casts doubt on the J call. From germline, CDR1 is ENHRY and CDR2 SYGVKD. The CDR3 is made up of 15 amino acids. CDR3 region: CAISFGGDRGDIQYF. CDR3 bases: TGTGCCATCAGCTTCGGCGGGGACAGGGGGGACATTCAGTACTTC.

The sample holds a few counts of this clonotype. V is TRBV5-1 and J is TRBJ2-3; no reliable D call. V dropped 2 bases and J dropped 0 bases, with 10 bases sitting between them. The CDR3 sequence is 15 residues long. Germline CDR1 and CDR2: SGHRS and YFSETQ. The CDR3, as DNA: TGCGCCAGCAGCTTTGGGCAGACTAGCACAGATACGCAGTATTTT. This codes for CASSFGQTSTDTQYF.

The sample holds a few counts of this clonotype. CDR3 nucleotide sequence: TGTGCCAGCAGCTTAGTAGGGGGGCTCTTCACTGAAGCTTTCTTT. Translating it yields CASSLVGGLFTEAFF. The rearrangement links TRBV7-9 to TRBJ1-1, with a possible D match to TRBD1 (6 bases). V shed 1 base and J shed 4 bases, with 13 bases lying between them. The CDR3 consists of 15 residues. Germline V gives CDR1 SEHNR, CDR2 FQNEAQ (reference sequence).

This clonotype is a singleton in its sample. A read error may produce the germline difference seen at one junction end. The chain uses TRBV20-1 and TRBJ2-1; TRBD2 agrees at 9 bases. The CDR3 covers 17 residues. Germline CDR1 is DFQATT and CDR2 is SNEGSKA (reference sequence). DNA of the CDR3: TGCAGTACTAGAGATCCCGAAGCTAGCGGGAACTACAATGAGCAGTTCTTC. Protein: CSTRDPEASGNYNEQFF.

This clonotype was detected a few times. The J gene is TRBJ2-3, the V gene TRBV4-1, with a weak D call TRBD1 (5 bases). Germline V lookup: CDR1 MGHRA, CDR2 YSYEKL. V was pared by 0 bases and J by 6 bases, with 19 bases between. This CDR3 contains 17 residues. The DNA of the CDR3 is TGCGCCAGCAGCCAAGATGGGGCCACTACACTGGCGGATACGCAGTATTTT. Translation gives CASSQDGATTLADTQYF.

Only a few counts were recorded for this clonotype. The chain has TRBV6-1 and TRBJ1-5; D is possibly TRBD1 (6 bases). CDR1 and CDR2 (germline): MNHNS, SASEGT. The length of the CDR3 is 14 residues. Trimming cost V 6 bases and J 5 bases, with 14 bases left between them. The DNA for the CDR3 is TGTGCCAGCAGAGACAGGTGGGGCTATCAGCCCCAGCATTTT. Protein product: CASRDRWGYQPQHF.

The chain carries TRBV19 and TRBJ1-4, with unresolved D. This CDR3 has 16 residues. In germline, CDR1 is LNHDA, CDR2 SQIVND (reference sequence). Trimming left V 8 bases short and J 1 base short, with 17 bases between. CDR3 residues: CASGRHGRGTNEKLFF. The CDR3 DNA reads as TGTGCCAGTGGGCGGCATGGTAGAGGAACTAATGAAAAACTGTTTTTT.

This sequence joins TRBV6-6 and TRBJ2-1; TRBD1 matches 9 bases. The ends lost 5 bases at V and 13 bases at J; junction bases unmatched: 12. Germline CDR1 and CDR2: MNHNY and SVGAGI (reference sequence). This CDR3 spans 14 amino acids. The CDR3 protein is CASSPTGGRETQFF. The CDR3 DNA follows: TGTGCCAGCAGTCCGACAGGGGGGAGGGAGACCCAGTTCTTC.

Details on this clonotype: Mismatch with germline at one junction end may stem from a read error. V and J are TRBV7-9 and TRBJ2-1; no clear D. Germline CDR1 reads SEHNR; CDR2 reads FQNEAQ (reference sequence). The CDR3 consists of 11 residues. CDR3 sequence: CSSSLSVEQFF. The CDR3, as DNA: TGTTCCAGCAGCTTGTCGGTAGAGCAGTTCTTC.